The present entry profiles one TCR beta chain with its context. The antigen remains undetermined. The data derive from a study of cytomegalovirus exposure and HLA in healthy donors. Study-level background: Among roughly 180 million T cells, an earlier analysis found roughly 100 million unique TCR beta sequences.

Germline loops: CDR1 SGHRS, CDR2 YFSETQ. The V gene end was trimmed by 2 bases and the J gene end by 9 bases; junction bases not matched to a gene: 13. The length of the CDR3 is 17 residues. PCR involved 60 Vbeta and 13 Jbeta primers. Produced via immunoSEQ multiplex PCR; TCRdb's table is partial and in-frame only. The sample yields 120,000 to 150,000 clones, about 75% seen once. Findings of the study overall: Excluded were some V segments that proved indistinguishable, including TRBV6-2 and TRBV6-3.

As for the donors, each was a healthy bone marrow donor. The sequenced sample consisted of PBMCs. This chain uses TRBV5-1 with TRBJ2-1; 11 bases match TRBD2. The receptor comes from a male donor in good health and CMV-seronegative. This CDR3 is CASSFTLAGGPIGEQFF. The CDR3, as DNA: TGCGCCAGCAGCTTTACCTTAGCGGGAGGGCCTATCGGTGAGCAGTTCTTC.